This is a list of T cell receptor beta chains from one sample in a study of Ad26.COV2.S vaccination and SARS-CoV-2 variants. The data were produced by immunoSEQ multiplex PCR, yet TCRdb's version contains in-frame clones alone and is incomplete. The sample lists approximately 350,000 clones, over 75% occurring once. The sequencing here drew on peripheral blood, taken in a trial of Ad26.COV2.S vaccine versus placebo. Receptor source: a person aged 18-65 years who received the Ad26.COV2.S COVID-19 vaccine or a placebo. The CDR3 runs from the conserved cysteine through the conserved F or W. The order of the fields is V gene, clone size, D gene, J gene, CDR3 DNA, CDR3 protein. D genes are given only for firm matches. The listing skips clone size in some rows; elsewhere it reads once, few, many or a size class.

TRBV9	.	TRBD1	TRBJ1-2	TGTGCCAGCAGCGTAGAAGGACAGGGGTATGGCTACACCTTC	CASSVEGQGYGYTF
TRBV6-5	.	.	TRBJ1-5	TGTGCCAGCAGTTACTCGAGCACACAGGAGCAGCATTTT	CASSYSSTQEQHF
TRBV2	.	.	TRBJ2-5	TGTGCCACCAAGCGGATTCTTCGAGAGACCCAGTACTTC	CATKRILRETQYF
TRBV19	.	TRBD1	TRBJ1-3	TGTGCCAGTAGCACCGGGACAGGCTATCCCGACTTCTCTGGAAACACCATATATTTT	CASSTGTGYPDFSGNTIYF
TRBV3-1/TRBV3-2	once	TRBD2	TRBJ2-3	TGTGCCAGCAGCCAAGGCGGACTAGCGGGGGGGATAAATACGCAGTATTTT	CASSQGGLAGGINTQYF
TRBV20-1	.	.	TRBJ1-1	TGCAGTGCTAGTTTCGCAGCGAACACTGAAGCTTTCTTT	CSASFAANTEAFF
TRBV3-1/TRBV3-2	.	.	TRBJ1-2	TGTGCCAGCAGCAAGGACCCCGGGGATGGCTACACCTTC	CASSKDPGDGYTF
TRBV4-1	few	TRBD1	TRBJ1-1	TGCGCCAGCAGCCTGGTCCAGGGGGATAGTACTGAAGCTTTCTTT	CASSLVQGDSTEAFF
TRBV18	few	.	TRBJ1-2	TGTGCCAGCTCACCTGACAGTATGCGGGGCTACACCTTC	CASSPDSMRGYTF
TRBV6-5	once	TRBD2	TRBJ2-1	TGTGCCAGCAGGGATAGCGGGGGGGCCTCCAATGAGCAGTTCTTC	CASRDSGGASNEQFF
TRBV2	.	TRBD2	TRBJ2-2	TGTGCCAGCACCCCGGGACTAACGTTTTTCGGGGAGCTGTTTTTT	CASTPGLTFFGELFF
TRBV29-1	.	.	TRBJ2-5	TGCAGCGTTGATGATGGGACCGCGCTACAAGAGACCCAGTACTTC	CSVDDGTALQETQYF
TRBV7-2	.	.	TRBJ2-2	TGTGCCAGCAGCTTAGTGTTCCAGGGGAGGACCGGGGAGCTGTTTTTT	CASSLVFQGRTGELFF
TRBV10-3	.	TRBD1	TRBJ2-1	TGTGCCATCAGTGTAACAGGGGGCACCTACAATGAGCAGTTCTTC	CAISVTGGTYNEQFF
TRBV7-2	.	.	TRBJ2-2	TGTGCCAGCAGCTTAGATAGAACCGGGGAGCTGTTTTTT	CASSLDRTGELFF
TRBV12-3/TRBV12-4	.	.	TRBJ1-1	TGTGCCAGCACTGTCGGCCCGGGCACTGAAGCTTTCTTT	CASTVGPGTEAFF
TRBV2	.	TRBD1	TRBJ2-1	TGTGCCAGCAGTGAAGCGACCAGGGGGCGATTGTACTACAATGAGCAGTTCTTC	CASSEATRGRLYYNEQFF
TRBV6-5	.	TRBD2	TRBJ2-7	TGTGCCAGCAGCCGGGAGGTAGCGGGGGCCTACGAGCAGTACTTC	CASSREVAGAYEQYF
TRBV7-9	.	TRBD1	TRBJ1-6	TGTGCCAGCAGCGGGACAGGGGGCGCCGGGTCACCCCTCCACTTT	CASSGTGGAGSPLHF
TRBV12-3/TRBV12-4	.	.	TRBJ1-5	TGTGCCAGCAAAGTCGGGACCGCGCAGCCCCAGCATTTT	CASKVGTAQPQHF
TRBV7-3	.	.	TRBJ2-2	TGTGCCAGCAGCGCGGGGACAGCGAACACCGGGGAGCTGTTTTTT	CASSAGTANTGELFF